This T cell receptor beta chain was identified during a study of blood T cells in healthy people across ages. Comment on this clonotype: What it binds is unknown.

The second PCR ran about 6 to 11 cycles with a sample-barcoded 5' primer and J-beta primers. MiXCR, applied by TCRdb to the 5' RACE reads, yields one record per CDR3 protein. The data show more than 800,000 distinct CDR3 sequences, roughly 26% seen once. Study-level results: Donors of long life had a larger count of naive CD4+ cells and greater diversity than aged donors.

The specimen was blood. The clonotype comes from a woman older than 75 in good health.

The CDR3 loop reads CSARFQVGEQFF. CDR3 DNA: TGCAGCGCCCGATTTCAGGTTGGTGAGCAGTTCTTC. The chain is built from TRBV29-1 and TRBJ2-1; D gene ambiguous. Germline CDR1 and CDR2: SQVTM and ANQGSEA. V gave up 7 bases and J gave up 9 bases, with 16 bases separating them. The CDR3 extends over 12 amino acids.